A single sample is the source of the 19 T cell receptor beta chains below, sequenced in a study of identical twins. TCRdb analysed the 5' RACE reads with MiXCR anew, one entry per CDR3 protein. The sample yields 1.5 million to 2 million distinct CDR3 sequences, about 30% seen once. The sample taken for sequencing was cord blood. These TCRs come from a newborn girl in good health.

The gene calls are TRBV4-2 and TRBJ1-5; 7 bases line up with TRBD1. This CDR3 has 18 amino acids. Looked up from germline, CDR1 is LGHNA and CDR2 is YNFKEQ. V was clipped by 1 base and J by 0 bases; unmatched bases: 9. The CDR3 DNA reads TGTGCCAGCAGCCAAGCTCTCCAGGGGGTCTATAGCAATCAGCCCCAGCATTTT. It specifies CASSQALQGVYSNQPQHF.

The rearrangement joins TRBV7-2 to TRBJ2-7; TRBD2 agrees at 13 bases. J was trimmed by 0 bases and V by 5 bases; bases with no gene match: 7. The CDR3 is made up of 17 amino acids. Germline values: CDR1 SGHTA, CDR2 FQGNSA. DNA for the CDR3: TGTGCCAGCAGCCCAGGGACTAGCGGGATTAGCTCCTACGAGCAGTACTTC. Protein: CASSPGTSGISSYEQYF.

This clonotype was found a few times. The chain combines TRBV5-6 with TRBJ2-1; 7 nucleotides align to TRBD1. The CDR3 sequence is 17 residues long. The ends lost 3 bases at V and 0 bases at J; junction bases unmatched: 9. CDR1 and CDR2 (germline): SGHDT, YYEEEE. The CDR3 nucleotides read TGTGCCAGCAGCTCAAGGACAGGTGAAAGCTCCTACAATGAGCAGTTCTTC. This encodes CASSSRTGESSYNEQFF.

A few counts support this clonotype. The chain's CDR3 is CASSPLPTDEQFF. The CDR3 region has the DNA TGTGCCAGCAGCCCACTACCGACGGATGAGCAGTTCTTC. V is TRBV28 and J is TRBJ2-1; no definite D call. In germline, CDR1 is MDHEN, CDR2 SYDVKM. CDR3 length equals 13 residues. The V gene lost 6 bases and the J gene lost 8 bases, with 14 bases spanning the gap. Using reference TRBV28 and TRBJ2-1 for the parts outside the CDR3, the full variable domain is DVKVTQSSRYLVKRTGEKVFLECVQDMDHENMFWYRQDPGLGLRLIYFSYDVKMKEKGDIPEGYSVSREKKERFSLILESASTNQTSMYLCASSPLPTDEQFFGPGTRLTVL.

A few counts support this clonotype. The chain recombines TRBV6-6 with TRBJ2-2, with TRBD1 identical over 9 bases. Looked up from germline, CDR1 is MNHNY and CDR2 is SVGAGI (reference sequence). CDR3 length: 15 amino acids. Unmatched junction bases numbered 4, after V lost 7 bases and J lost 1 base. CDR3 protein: CASNLGQGNTGELFF. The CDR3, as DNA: TGTGCCAGCAATCTGGGACAGGGGAACACCGGGGAGCTGTTTTTT.

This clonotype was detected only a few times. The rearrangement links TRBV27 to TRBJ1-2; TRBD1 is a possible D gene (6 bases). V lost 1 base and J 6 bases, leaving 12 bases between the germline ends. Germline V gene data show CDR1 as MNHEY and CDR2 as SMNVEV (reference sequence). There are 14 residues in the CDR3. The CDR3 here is CASSLYPDRHGYTF. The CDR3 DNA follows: TGTGCCAGCAGTTTATACCCAGACAGGCATGGCTACACCTTC.

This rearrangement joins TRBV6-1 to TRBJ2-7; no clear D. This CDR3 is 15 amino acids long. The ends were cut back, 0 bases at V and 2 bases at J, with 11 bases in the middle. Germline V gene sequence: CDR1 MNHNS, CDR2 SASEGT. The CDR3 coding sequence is TGTGCCAGCAGTGAAGCCCGTTGGGCGGCCTACGAGCAGTACTTC. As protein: CASSEARWAAYEQYF.

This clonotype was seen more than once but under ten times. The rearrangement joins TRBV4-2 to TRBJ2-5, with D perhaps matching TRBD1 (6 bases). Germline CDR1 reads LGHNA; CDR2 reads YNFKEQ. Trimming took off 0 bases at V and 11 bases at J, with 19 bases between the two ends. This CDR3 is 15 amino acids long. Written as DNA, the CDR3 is TGTGCCAGCAGCCAAGATGGGGGCGGGTACAATGAGCAGTACTTC. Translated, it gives CASSQDGGGYNEQYF.

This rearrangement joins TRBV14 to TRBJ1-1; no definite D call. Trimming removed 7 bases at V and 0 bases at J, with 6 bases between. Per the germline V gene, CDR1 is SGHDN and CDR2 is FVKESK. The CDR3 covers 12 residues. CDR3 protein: CASKGMNTEAFF. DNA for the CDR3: TGTGCCAGCAAGGGCATGAACACTGAAGCTTTCTTT.

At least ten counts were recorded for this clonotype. CDR3 protein: CASFTVLGAAPYGYTF. The CDR3 nucleotides read TGTGCCAGCTTCACTGTCCTAGGGGCAGCTCCCTATGGCTACACCTTC. This sequence joins TRBV28 and TRBJ1-2; perhaps TRBD1 as D (5 bases). There are 16 residues in the CDR3. Germline CDR1 is MDHEN and CDR2 is SYDVKM. V was trimmed by 8 bases and J by 4 bases, leaving 23 bases between them.

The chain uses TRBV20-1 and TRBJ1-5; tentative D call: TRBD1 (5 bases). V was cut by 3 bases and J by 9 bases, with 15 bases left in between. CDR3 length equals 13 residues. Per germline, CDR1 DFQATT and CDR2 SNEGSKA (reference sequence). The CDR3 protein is CSASPGRYRPQHF. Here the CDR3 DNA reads TGCAGTGCTAGCCCGGGACGGTATCGGCCCCAGCATTTT.

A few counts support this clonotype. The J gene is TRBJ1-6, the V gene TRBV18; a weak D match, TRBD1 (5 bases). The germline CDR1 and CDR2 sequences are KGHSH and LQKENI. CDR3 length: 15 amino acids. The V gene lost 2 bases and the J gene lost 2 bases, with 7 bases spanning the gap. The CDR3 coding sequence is TGTGCCAGCTCACCAACAGGCCCCTATAATTCACCCCTCCACTTT. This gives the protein CASSPTGPYNSPLHF.

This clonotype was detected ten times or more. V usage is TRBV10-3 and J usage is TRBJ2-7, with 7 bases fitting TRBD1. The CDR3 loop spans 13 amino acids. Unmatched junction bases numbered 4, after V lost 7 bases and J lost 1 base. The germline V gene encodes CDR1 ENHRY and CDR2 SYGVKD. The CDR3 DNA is TGTGCCATCATCAGGACAGGATCCTACGAGCAGTACTTC. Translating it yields CAIIRTGSYEQYF.

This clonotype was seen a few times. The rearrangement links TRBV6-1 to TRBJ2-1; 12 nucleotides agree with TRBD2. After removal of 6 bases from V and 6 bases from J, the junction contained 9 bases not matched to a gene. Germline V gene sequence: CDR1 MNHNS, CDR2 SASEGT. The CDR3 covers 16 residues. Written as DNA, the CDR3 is TGTGCCAGCAGCCCGGCGACTAGCGGGGGAACCAATGAGCAGTTCTTC. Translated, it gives CASSPATSGGTNEQFF.

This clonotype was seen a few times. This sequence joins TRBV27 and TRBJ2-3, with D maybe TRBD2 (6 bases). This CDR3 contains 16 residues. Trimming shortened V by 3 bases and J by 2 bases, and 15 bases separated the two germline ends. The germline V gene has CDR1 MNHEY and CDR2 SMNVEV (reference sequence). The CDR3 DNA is TGTGCCAGCAGTTTGACCGGGAGCGGCTTCACAGATACGCAGTATTTT. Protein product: CASSLTGSGFTDTQYF.

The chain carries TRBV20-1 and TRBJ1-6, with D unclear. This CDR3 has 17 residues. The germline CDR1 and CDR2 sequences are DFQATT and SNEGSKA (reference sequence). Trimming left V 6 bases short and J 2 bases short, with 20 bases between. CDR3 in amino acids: CSAPAGKLAAYNSPLHF. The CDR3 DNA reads TGCAGTGCCCCAGCCGGGAAACTTGCAGCCTATAATTCACCCCTCCACTTT.

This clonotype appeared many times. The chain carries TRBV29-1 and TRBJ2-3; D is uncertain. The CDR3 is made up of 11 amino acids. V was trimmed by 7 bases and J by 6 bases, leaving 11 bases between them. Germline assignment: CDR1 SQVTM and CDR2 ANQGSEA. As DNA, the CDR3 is TGCAGCGCTATGGTCTTGGATACGCAGTATTTT. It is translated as CSAMVLDTQYF.

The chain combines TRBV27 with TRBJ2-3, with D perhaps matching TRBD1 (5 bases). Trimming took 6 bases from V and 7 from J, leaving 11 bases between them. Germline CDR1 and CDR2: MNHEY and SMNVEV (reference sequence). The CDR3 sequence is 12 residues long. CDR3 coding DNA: TGTGCCAGCAGAGGGGAATGGCATACGCAGTATTTT. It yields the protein CASRGEWHTQYF.

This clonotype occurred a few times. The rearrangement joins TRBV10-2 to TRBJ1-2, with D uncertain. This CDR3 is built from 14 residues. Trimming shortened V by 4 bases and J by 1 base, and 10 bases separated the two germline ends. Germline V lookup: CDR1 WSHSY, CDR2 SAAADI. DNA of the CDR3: TGCGCCAGCAGTGTTGGGAAGGTTAACTATGGCTACACCTTC. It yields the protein CASSVGKVNYGYTF.